This paragraph reports one T cell receptor (beta chain). The data derive from a study of blood T cell repertoires in COVID-19. In the study overall: Acute and convalescent COVID-19 samples came from the United States, Italy and Spain. The analysed material was cDNA or gDNA that came from T cells, B-cell-depleted T cells, or PBMCs.

Generated by immunoSEQ multiplex PCR, the TCRdb table keeps only in-frame clones and is missing some. The sample holds about 200,000 clones, approximately 83% seen once. This TCR was sampled from a man aged 55 to 69 with acute or convalescent COVID-19. The sequenced sample consisted of peripheral blood.

The CDR3 DNA is TGTGCCAGCAGCTTAAAACAAACCTACGAGCAGTACTTC. Its translation is CASSLKQTYEQYF. The V call is TRBV7-9, the J call TRBJ2-7; D gene unclear. Trimming took 2 bases from V and 2 from J, leaving 7 bases between them. Germline V gene sequence: CDR1 SEHNR, CDR2 FQNEAQ (reference sequence). The CDR3 extends over 13 amino acids. The full variable domain, in which reference TRBV7-9 and TRBJ2-7 provide the parts outside the CDR3, is DTGVSQNPRHKITKRGQNVTFRCDPISEHNRLYWYRQTLGQGPEFLTYFQNEAQLEKSRLLSDRFSAERPKGSFSTLEIQRTEQGDSAMYLCASSLKQTYEQYFGPGTRLTVT.